Listed here are 22 T cell receptor beta chains from one sample, sequenced in a study of OX40 agonist ivuxolimab in advanced cancers. The data were produced by immunoSEQ multiplex PCR, yet TCRdb's version contains in-frame clones alone and is incomplete. This table has 45,000 to 65,000 clones, 75% to 90% appearing once. The sequencing here drew on CD4+ or CD8+ T cells sorted from blood, taken in a trial of the OX40 agonist ivuxolimab. The receptors stem from an adult with an advanced solid tumor such as melanoma, head and neck, liver or kidney cancer.

The CDR3 DNA reads as TGTGCCAGCAGCCTTGTGGGGACAGACTATGGCTACACCTTC. Amino acids: CASSLVGTDYGYTF. V usage is TRBV28 and J usage is TRBJ1-2; 7 nucleotides match TRBD1. The trim removed 6 bases at V and 3 bases at J, leaving 7 bases unmatched. From germline, CDR1 is MDHEN and CDR2 SYDVKM. This CDR3 contains 14 residues.

The J gene is TRBJ1-6, the V gene TRBV7-8; D gene uncertain. The CDR3 has 18 residues. Germline V gene sequence: CDR1 SGHVS, CDR2 FQNEAQ. Trimming removed 3 bases from V and 0 bases from J, with 15 bases in between. In nucleotides, the CDR3 is TGTGCCAGCAGCTTTAGCCCAGCAGCCAGCTCCTATAATTCACCCCTCCACTTT. It codes for CASSFSPAASSYNSPLHF. Using reference TRBV7-8 and TRBJ1-6 for the parts outside the CDR3, the full variable domain is GAGVSQSPRYKVAKRGQDVALRCDPISGHVSLFWYQQALGQGPEFLTYFQNEAQLDKSGLPSDRFFAERPEGSVSTLKIQRTQQEDSAVYLCASSFSPAASSYNSPLHFGNGTRLTVT.

The chain employs TRBV5-1 and TRBJ2-1; 12 nucleotides match TRBD2. Per the germline V gene, CDR1 is SGHRS and CDR2 is YFSETQ. Trimming removed 4 bases from V and 9 bases from J; junction bases left unmatched: 5. CDR3 length: 14 amino acids. The CDR3 sequence: CASSPSGGDGEQFF. In nucleotides, the CDR3 is TGCGCCAGCAGCCCTAGCGGGGGGGACGGTGAGCAGTTCTTC.

The rearrangement joins TRBV27 to TRBJ1-5, with D hard to call. Germline CDR1 reads MNHEY; CDR2 reads SMNVEV (reference sequence). The CDR3 contains 15 residues. V was trimmed by 5 bases and J by 0 bases, leaving 11 bases between them. CDR3 in DNA: TGTGCCAGCAGTCCAATGAGGGCTAGCAATCAGCCCCAGCATTTT. Encoded protein: CASSPMRASNQPQHF.

The chain links TRBV7-8 to TRBJ2-3; D may match TRBD1 or TRBD2 (5 bases each). Trimming stripped 6 bases from V and 6 bases from J, with 10 bases between. Germline V gives CDR1 SGHVS, CDR2 FQNEAQ. The CDR3 spans 12 residues. The CDR3 nucleotides read TGTGCCAGCAGTCGGGACCGGGATACGCAGTATTTT. It encodes CASSRDRDTQYF.

V usage is TRBV30 and J usage is TRBJ1-2; 7 bases are shared with TRBD1. This CDR3 has 13 amino acids. Trimming at V came to 4 bases and at J to 5 bases, leaving 7 bases not matched to a gene. CDR1 and CDR2 (germline): GTSNPN, SVGIG (reference sequence). CDR3 sequence: CAWTNTGVYGYTF. The CDR3 DNA sequence: TGTGCCTGGACTAACACAGGGGTTTATGGCTACACCTTC.

This sequence joins TRBV28 and TRBJ2-7; D unclear. V lost 3 bases, J lost 5 bases, and 11 bases lay in between. The CDR3 runs to 13 residues. CDR1 is MDHEN, CDR2 SYDVKM, per germline. This chain's CDR3 is CASSFRPLNEQYV. The CDR3 DNA sequence: TGTGCCAGCAGTTTTCGCCCCCTGAACGAGCAGTACGTC.

This clone is a singleton in its sample. This chain links TRBV7-8 with TRBJ2-1, with 8 bases aligning to TRBD2. J gave up 0 bases and V 5 bases, and 9 bases lay outside the gene matches. The germline V gene has CDR1 SGHVS and CDR2 FQNEAQ. The CDR3 spans 17 residues. CDR3 region: CASSPRGGWSSYNEQFF. CDR3 in DNA: TGTGCCAGCAGCCCACGGGGGGGATGGAGCTCCTACAATGAGCAGTTCTTC. Drawing the rest from reference TRBV7-8 and TRBJ2-1, the complete variable domain is GAGVSQSPRYKVAKRGQDVALRCDPISGHVSLFWYQQALGQGPEFLTYFQNEAQLDKSGLPSDRFFAERPEGSVSTLKIQRTQQEDSAVYLCASSPRGGWSSYNEQFFGPGTRLTVL.

This chain links TRBV5-6 with TRBJ1-1; the D gene is possibly TRBD1 (5 bases). Deletions cut 0 bases from V and 5 bases from J, with 11 bases between. The CDR3 has 14 amino acids. CDR1 and CDR2 (germline): SGHDT, YYEEEE. The chain's CDR3 is CASSLVGEGTEAFF. CDR3 bases: TGTGCCAGCAGCTTGGTCGGGGAGGGGACTGAAGCTTTCTTT.

V gene TRBV27 combines with J gene TRBJ1-5; a weak D match, TRBD1 (5 bases). The germline V and J ends were trimmed by 2 bases and 2 bases, with 22 bases remaining between them. The CDR3 contains 19 residues. CDR1 and CDR2 (germline): MNHEY, SMNVEV (reference sequence). Here the CDR3 DNA reads TGTGCCAGCAGTTTAGGGGCAGGGAAAAGGTTAGGGCGCAATCAGCCCCAGCATTTT. Translating it yields CASSLGAGKRLGRNQPQHF.

This clone turned up a few times. The rearrangement links TRBV6-4 to TRBJ2-1; D not resolved. The germline V gene encodes CDR1 MRHNA and CDR2 SNTAGT. Trimming removed 5 bases from V and 4 bases from J, with 15 bases in between. CDR3 length equals 15 residues. The CDR3 region is CASSPQTLGYNEQFF. The CDR3 region has the DNA TGTGCCAGCAGTCCACAAACCCTGGGGTACAATGAGCAGTTCTTC.

The J gene is TRBJ2-2, the V gene TRBV7-8; perhaps TRBD1 as D (6 bases). CDR1 is SGHVS, CDR2 FQNEAQ, per germline. V shed 5 bases and J shed 4 bases, with 14 bases lying between them. The CDR3 is 15 residues long. The CDR3 loop is CASSPDSGGTGELFF. The CDR3 DNA sequence: TGTGCCAGCAGCCCGGACAGCGGTGGCACCGGGGAGCTGTTTTTT.

The CDR3 here is CASSLAGGVYNEQFF. The DNA of the CDR3 is TGCGCCAGCAGCTTGGCCGGGGGGGTATACAATGAGCAGTTCTTC. The V and J genes are TRBV5-1 and TRBJ2-1; 8 bases line up with TRBD2. The CDR3 totals 15 residues. The trim removed 0 bases at V and 4 bases at J, leaving 3 bases unmatched. The germline V gene encodes CDR1 SGHRS and CDR2 YFSETQ.

The rearrangement uses TRBV30 and TRBJ2-7; D might be TRBD2 (6 bases). The germline V gene encodes CDR1 GTSNPN and CDR2 SVGIG (reference sequence). V was shortened by 5 bases and J by 6 bases, with 14 bases between the two germline ends. The CDR3 length is 12 residues. The CDR3 DNA reads as TGTGCCTGGCAACGGGGGATGGGCGAGCAGTACTTC. It specifies CAWQRGMGEQYF.

In this sample, this clone turned up once. The J gene is TRBJ1-2, the V gene TRBV28; D is possibly TRBD1 (5 bases). CDR3 length: 11 amino acids. Germline CDR1 is MDHEN and CDR2 is SYDVKM. V lost 4 bases, J lost 5 bases, and 5 bases lay in between. CDR3 sequence: CASSSGYGYTF. CDR3 bases: TGTGCCAGCAGTTCAGGGTATGGCTACACCTTC.

The chain carries TRBV19 and TRBJ1-1; D not resolved. CDR1 and CDR2 (germline): LNHDA, SQIVND (reference sequence). Trimming removed 2 bases from V and 1 base from J, with 11 bases in between. The CDR3 length is 15 residues. The CDR3 protein is CASSIPDGRNTEAFF. The CDR3 nucleotides read TGTGCCAGTAGTATACCGGACGGGAGGAACACTGAAGCTTTCTTT.

J is TRBJ1-3 and V is TRBV25-1; D is uncertain. The CDR3 runs to 14 residues. The V gene's germline CDR1 is MGHDK and CDR2 SYGVNS. V dropped 3 bases and J dropped 0 bases, with 6 bases sitting between them. The DNA of the CDR3 is TGTGCCAGCAGTGATTTCCTCTCTGGAAACACCATATATTTT. This gives the protein CASSDFLSGNTIYF. The full variable domain, in which reference TRBV25-1 and TRBJ1-3 provide the parts outside the CDR3, is EADIYQTPRYLVIGTGKKITLECSQTMGHDKMYWYQQDPGMELHLIHYSYGVNSTEKGDLSSESTVSRIRTEHFPLTLESARPSHTSQYLCASSDFLSGNTIYFGEGSWLTVV.

The gene calls are TRBV28 and TRBJ2-6; D unclear. Trimming left V 6 bases short and J 0 bases short, with 6 bases between. Germline V gene sequence: CDR1 MDHEN, CDR2 SYDVKM. The CDR3 runs to 14 residues. The CDR3 bases are TGTGCCAGCAGGCTACGCTCTGGGGCCAACGTCCTGACTTTC. It is translated as CASRLRSGANVLTF.

The chain has TRBV6-1 and TRBJ1-2, with 7 nucleotides matching TRBD1. Trimming at V came to 7 bases and at J to 3 bases, leaving 8 bases not matched to a gene. The CDR3 sequence is 14 residues long. Germline CDR1 reads MNHNS; CDR2 reads SASEGT. For the CDR3, the DNA is TGTGCCAGCATTTTGACAGGGTTGGACTATGGCTACACCTTC. This gives the protein CASILTGLDYGYTF.

V and J are TRBV19 and TRBJ2-3; 10 bases are a match to TRBD2. From germline, CDR1 is LNHDA and CDR2 SQIVND (reference sequence). The CDR3 has 16 residues. With V trimmed by 1 base and J by 4 bases, 5 bases remained unmatched. Here the CDR3 reads CASSIGSGRAPDTQYF. The CDR3 nucleotides read TGTGCCAGTAGTATAGGAAGCGGGAGGGCCCCAGATACGCAGTATTTT. The full variable domain, rest sourced from reference TRBV19 and TRBJ2-3, is DGGITQSPKYLFRKEGQNVTLSCEQNLNHDAMYWYRQDPGQGLRLIYYSQIVNDFQKGDIAEGYSVSREKKESFPLTVTSAQKNPTAFYLCASSIGSGRAPDTQYFGPGTRLTVL.

The rearrangement links TRBV7-9 to TRBJ1-2, with D hard to call. V was clipped by 4 bases and J by 7 bases, with 19 bases between them. Germline V lookup: CDR1 SEHNR, CDR2 FQNEAQ (reference sequence). The CDR3 runs 15 residues. CDR3 nucleotides: TGTGCCAGCAGCTCGGGTAGTATTGGGAGGTTTGGCTACACCTTC. Translation gives CASSSGSIGRFGYTF. The full variable domain, completed using reference TRBV7-9 and TRBJ1-2, is DTGVSQNPRHKITKRGQNVTFRCDPISEHNRLYWYRQTLGQGPEFLTYFQNEAQLEKSRLLSDRFSAERPKGSFSTLEIQRTEQGDSAMYLCASSSGSIGRFGYTFGSGTRLTVV.

The rearrangement uses TRBV28 and TRBJ2-7; the match to TRBD2 covers 7 bases. Germline CDR1 reads MDHEN; CDR2 reads SYDVKM. The V gene end was trimmed by 6 bases and the J gene end by 7 bases; junction bases not matched to a gene: 12. This CDR3 contains 14 residues. The CDR3 sequence is CASSPGREVWEQYF. The CDR3 DNA reads as TGTGCCAGCAGCCCCGGACGGGAGGTTTGGGAGCAGTACTTC. The variable domain in full, completed from reference TRBV28 and TRBJ2-7, reads DVKVTQSSRYLVKRTGEKVFLECVQDMDHENMFWYRQDPGLGLRLIYFSYDVKMKEKGDIPEGYSVSREKKERFSLILESASTNQTSMYLCASSPGREVWEQYFGPGTRLTVT.